This TCR beta chain appears in the sequencing data of a study of T-cell memory formation after mild COVID-19. Study-level background: TCR clusters largely stayed donor specific.

The CDR3 length is 14 residues. The germline V gene encodes CDR1 LNHDA and CDR2 SQIVND (reference sequence). V lost 6 bases to trimming and J lost 7 bases; unmatched junction nucleotides: 9. MiXCR, applied by TCRdb to the 5' RACE reads, yields one record per CDR3 protein. The table has more than 300,000 distinct CDR3 sequences, 14% seen once. The chain carries TRBV19 and TRBJ1-1, with TRBD1 matching 9 bases. Sequencing used PBMCs or a T cell subset sorted from them (not recorded which). This TCR came from a man aged 18 to 29 who had mild COVID-19 (a few samples of this study predate the infection). Cell type and time point are not known. The DNA for the CDR3 is TGTGCCAGTAGCCAACAGGGGGCTTTTAGTGAAGCTTTCTTT. Protein: CASSQQGAFSEAFF. Looking up the rest from reference TRBV19 and TRBJ1-1 gives the full variable domain: DGGITQSPKYLFRKEGQNVTLSCEQNLNHDAMYWYRQDPGQGLRLIYYSQIVNDFQKGDIAEGYSVSREKKESFPLTVTSAQKNPTAFYLCASSQQGAFSEAFFGQGTRLTVV.